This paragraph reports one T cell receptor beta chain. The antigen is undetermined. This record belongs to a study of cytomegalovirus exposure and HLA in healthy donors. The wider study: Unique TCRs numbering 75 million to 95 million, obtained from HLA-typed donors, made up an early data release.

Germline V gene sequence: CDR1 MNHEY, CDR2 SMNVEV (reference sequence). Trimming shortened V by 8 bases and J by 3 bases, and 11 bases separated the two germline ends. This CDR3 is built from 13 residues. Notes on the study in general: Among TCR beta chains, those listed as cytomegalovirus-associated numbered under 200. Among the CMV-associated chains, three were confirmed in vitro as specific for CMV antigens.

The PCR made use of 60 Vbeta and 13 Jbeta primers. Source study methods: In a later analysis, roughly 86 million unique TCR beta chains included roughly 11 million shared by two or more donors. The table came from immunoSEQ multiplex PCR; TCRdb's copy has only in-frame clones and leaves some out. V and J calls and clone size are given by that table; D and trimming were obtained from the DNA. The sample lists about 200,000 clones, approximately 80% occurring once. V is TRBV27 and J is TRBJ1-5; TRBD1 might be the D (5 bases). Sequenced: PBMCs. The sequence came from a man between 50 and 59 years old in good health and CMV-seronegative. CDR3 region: CASRGGFNQPQHF. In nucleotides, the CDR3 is TGTGCCAGCCGCGGGGGATTCAATCAGCCCCAGCATTTT.